This T cell receptor beta chain comes out of a study of blood T cell repertoires in COVID-19 (dated by TCRdb to 2018 to 2021). About the investigation overall: Samples covering the acute and convalescent phases of COVID-19 were provided by collaborators in the United States, Italy and Spain. The material from the prospective study consisted of cDNA or gDNA derived from T cells, B-cell-depleted T cells, or PBMCs. Subjects who had been exposed to COVID-19, were actively infected with it, or had recovered from it provided the deeply sampled blood TCRbeta repertoires that made up the dataset. A freely available public database, intended as a resource for researchers studying the immune response to SARS-CoV-2, is where the repertoires were released. Samples were obtained from the ongoing ImmuneRACE study (first 160 participants) and from approximately 1,200 subjects provided by 6 global collaborators. A de-identified subject ID, COVID-19 status, age in years and sex were almost always included in the sample metadata. Where available, HLA class I and class II types were obtained from metadata supplied by the sample provider rather than from assay-based typing. What the research found in general, with its limitations: Clinical and demographic metadata were provided uncurated, with the amount varying by source and participant.

TCRbeta CDR3 regions were amplified from genomic DNA by means of the immunoSEQ Assay, a bias-controlled multiplex PCR. In the paper's pipeline: The number of nucleated cells in each sample was estimated from the amplification of reference gene primers within the assay. To quantify the absolute abundance of each unique TCRbeta CDR3 rearrangement, sequence reads were collapsed and filtered. Productive Simpson clonality was computed per sample as the square root of Simpson's diversity index over productive rearrangements. TCRdb limited this immuneACCESS table to in-frame rearrangements with V and J called. A share of clones is missing; checked studies link under half to unresolved V genes, and the rest is unexplained. V and J calls and clone size are given by that table; D and trimming were obtained from the DNA. This sample holds around 300,000 clones; 80% to 90% were observed only once. The ten largest make up less than 5.5% of the sample.

This clone was detected only a few times. Its binding antigen is unknown. No quality values exist for individual bases; no much larger clone is one base distant. Participants in the prospective study were enrolled through a virtual design, were aged roughly 18 to 100 years, and lived in 24 United States geographic areas. Cohort assignment in the prospective study relied on participant-reported clinical history from a screening survey and a study questionnaire. Recovered participants in ImmuneRACE Cohort 3 were defined by two consecutive negative NP/OP PCR tests, clearance by a healthcare professional, or resolution of symptoms. In the prospective study, whole blood, serum and a nasopharyngeal or oropharyngeal swab were collected from each participant by mobile phlebotomists. Participants in the prospective study had the option to provide additional blood draws and questionnaires over a roughly 2-month period. Prospective study blood samples were shipped either frozen or at room temperature before DNA extraction.

This TCR was recovered from a man aged 25-40 years who had recovered from COVID-19. Sequencing was performed on PBMCs or T cells enriched from blood (not recorded which).

The nucleotides read TGTGCCAGCAGTCTCGAGGGCGCGCAGCCCCAGCATTTT. It specifies CASSLEGAQPQHF. Recombination joined TRBV6-6 with TRBJ1-5, with the D gene call left open. The CDR3, cysteine through phenylalanine, is 13 amino acids long. Only the CDR3 DNA is retained, 39 bases long and in frame from the first base. The germline V gene (reference sequence) yields MNHNY for CDR1 and SVGAGI for CDR2. Deletion took 5 bases off V and 7 bases off J, with a span of 12 bases between the germline ends.